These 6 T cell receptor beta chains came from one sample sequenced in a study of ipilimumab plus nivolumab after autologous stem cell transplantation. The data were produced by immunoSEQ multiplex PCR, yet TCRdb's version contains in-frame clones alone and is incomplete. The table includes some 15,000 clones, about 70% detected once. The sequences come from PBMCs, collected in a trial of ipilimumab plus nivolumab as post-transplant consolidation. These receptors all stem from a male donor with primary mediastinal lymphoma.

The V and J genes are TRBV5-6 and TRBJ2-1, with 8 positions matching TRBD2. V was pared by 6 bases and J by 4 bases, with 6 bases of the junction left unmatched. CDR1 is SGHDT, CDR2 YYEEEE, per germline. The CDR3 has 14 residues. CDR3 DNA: TGTGCCAGCACTAAGCGGGAGCATTACAATGAGCAGTTCTTC. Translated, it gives CASTKREHYNEQFF.

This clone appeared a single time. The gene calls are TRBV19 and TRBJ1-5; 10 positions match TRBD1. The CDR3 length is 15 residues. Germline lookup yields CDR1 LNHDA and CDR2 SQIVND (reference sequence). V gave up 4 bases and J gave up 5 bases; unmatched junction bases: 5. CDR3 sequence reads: CASSSVGQGDQPQHF. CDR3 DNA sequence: TGTGCCAGTAGTAGTGTCGGACAGGGGGATCAGCCCCAGCATTTT.

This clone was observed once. The DNA for the CDR3 is TGTGCCAGCAGCTCTAACAGTGCCGCGGGGGCACCCCTCCACTTT. This encodes CASSSNSAAGAPLHF. The gene calls are TRBV7-2 and TRBJ1-6, with a tentative D call TRBD1 (5 bases). Trimming removed 4 bases at V and 11 bases at J, with 18 bases between. This CDR3 region has 15 residues. Looked up from germline, CDR1 is SGHTA and CDR2 is FQGNSA.

DNA for the CDR3: TGTGCCAGCAGTATACGGGACACCCGGAACTATGGCTACACCTTC. Encoded protein: CASSIRDTRNYGYTF. V and J are TRBV28 and TRBJ1-2; possible D gene TRBD1, 6 bases. In germline, CDR1 is MDHEN, CDR2 SYDVKM. Trimming stripped 5 bases from V and 2 bases from J, with 15 bases between. The CDR3 is 15 amino acids.

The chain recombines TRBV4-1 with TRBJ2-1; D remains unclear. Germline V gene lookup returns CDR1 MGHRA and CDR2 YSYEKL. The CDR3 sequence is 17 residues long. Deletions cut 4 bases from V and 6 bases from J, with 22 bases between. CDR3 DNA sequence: TGCGCCAGCAGCCCCACATCCCGTGGGTTTATTCGCAATGAGCAGTTCTTC. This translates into CASSPTSRGFIRNEQFF.

The CDR3 loop reads CASSFTQGLHEQYF. CDR3 sequence (DNA): TGCGCCAGCAGCTTCACGCAGGGGCTCCACGAGCAGTACTTC. The rearrangement uses TRBV5-1 and TRBJ2-7; a possible D gene is TRBD1 (6 bases). The CDR3 totals 14 residues. V was trimmed by 2 bases and J by 5 bases, leaving 14 bases between them. The germline gives CDR1 SGHRS, CDR2 YFSETQ.